A selection of T cell receptor beta chains follows, all from one sample in a study of blood T cell repertoires in COVID-19. TCRdb's table, derived via immunoSEQ multiplex PCR, lists solely in-frame clones and lacks some. The sample holds about 260,000 clones, over 80% seen once. The specimen sequenced was PBMCs or T cells enriched from blood (not recorded which). Receptors were obtained from a man in his forties or fifties who had been exposed to COVID-19. The CDR3 runs from the conserved cysteine through the conserved F or W. The order of the fields is J gene, V gene, clone size, CDR3 protein. The listing skips clone size in some rows; elsewhere it reads once, few, many or a size class.

TRBJ2-5,TRBV5-6,.,CASSGKTSGGETQYF
TRBJ2-7,TRBV10-3,.,CAISAPEGAYEQYF
TRBJ1-4,TRBV12-5,.,CASGLAPSDRNEKLFF
TRBJ1-6,TRBV27,.,CASSLSRQGTSPLHF
TRBJ1-2,TRBV7-8,.,CASSLVGSWGYTF
TRBJ2-4,TRBV19,.,CASRAGGIQNIQYF
TRBJ1-6,TRBV24-1,.,CATSDYRRGLNSPLHF
TRBJ2-5,TRBV5-1,.,CASSFTGSFKKTQYF
TRBJ1-1,TRBV18,.,CASSEISEAFF
TRBJ1-2,TRBV3-1/TRBV3-2,once,CASSQNIGSSGYTF
TRBJ1-2,TRBV6-6,.,CASSWSQGEEGYTF
TRBJ1-1,TRBV18,.,CASSAGTGEAFF
TRBJ2-2,TRBV7-6,once,CASTSLVSGVVTGELFF
TRBJ1-1,TRBV5-1,once,CASSWGSGDGTEAFF
TRBJ2-5,TRBV5-1,.,CASSQSPPKETQYF
TRBJ2-2,TRBV19,.,CASSNRGTGELFF
TRBJ2-1,TRBV11-3,.,CASPRVQLIPGTYSPVEFF
TRBJ1-1,TRBV13,.,CASSSILGGAGTEAFF
TRBJ1-3,TRBV19,.,CASQGLSAGNTIYF
TRBJ2-2,TRBV5-1,medium-sized,CASSLVTGGAGELFF
TRBJ1-2,TRBV7-2,.,CASSSNLPEGYTF
TRBJ1-1,TRBV9,.,CASSEEDRPGTEAFF
TRBJ1-6,TRBV28,.,CASSLWAGNNSPLHF
TRBJ1-1,TRBV29-1,once,CSAGGTEAFF
TRBJ1-1,TRBV18,.,CASSPQTGDTEAFF
TRBJ1-4,TRBV3-1/TRBV3-2,.,CASSLGPHDEKLFF
TRBJ1-2,TRBV9,.,CASSVDDTNYGYTF
TRBJ1-1,TRBV5-1,once,CASSPDGGGGNTEAFF
TRBJ1-2,TRBV5-1,.,CASSQRQDSNYGYTF
TRBJ1-5,TRBV2,.,CASSDQGSNQPQHF
TRBJ1-1,TRBV7-2,.,CASSPQWGGTEAFF
TRBJ2-5,TRBV18,.,CASSPSGGETQYF
TRBJ2-1,TRBV5-1,.,CASSLLLASQNANEQFF
TRBJ2-2,TRBV2,.,CASNLAEPGELFF
TRBJ2-1,TRBV3-1/TRBV3-2,.,CASVQGASNEQFF
TRBJ1-1,TRBV20-1,.,CSAKGFTEAFF
TRBJ1-3,TRBV10-3,few,CAISETGGGNTIYF
TRBJ1-3,TRBV2,.,CASSLTEPPGNTIYF
TRBJ1-2,TRBV14,.,CASSQGRGNYGYTF
TRBJ1-1,TRBV9,.,CASSVDMNTEAFF
TRBJ1-1,TRBV10-2,.,CASSDDRGPTTVGPEAFF